The source of this T cell receptor (beta chain) is a study of blood T cells in healthy people across ages. Germline CDR1 SGHTA, CDR2 FQGNSA. The CDR3 consists of 14 residues. V lost 3 bases, J lost 2 bases, and 11 bases lay in between. This clonotype was detected only a few times. Sample-barcoded 5' priming and a J-beta primer mix drove a second PCR of roughly 7 to 11 cycles. One entry per CDR3 protein results from TCRdb running MiXCR on the 5' RACE reads. The sample holds about 930,000 distinct CDR3 sequences, roughly 29% seen once. The data also belong to a second study, concerning T cells of mothers and their children. That investigation notes: Extracted RNA, in its entirety, went into cDNA synthesis at approximately 1.5 ug per 15 ul.

The rearrangement joins TRBV7-2 to TRBJ2-7; tentatively, D is TRBD1 (6 bases). The clonotype was recovered from a woman between 40 and 55 years old in good health. Source material: blood. CDR3 nucleotides: TGTGCCAGCAGCTTCGGACAGAGAACCTACGAGCAGTACTTC. It encodes CASSFGQRTYEQYF.